This T cell receptor (beta chain) was identified in a study of blood T cell repertoires in COVID-19. The CDR3 has 13 residues. The germline V and J ends were trimmed by 0 bases and 8 bases, with 10 bases remaining between them. Germline V lookup: CDR1 MGHRA, CDR2 YSYEKL. Profiled with immunoSEQ multiplex PCR; TCRdb holds only in-frame clones, not every one. The table records around 40,000 clones, roughly 85% of them present only once. The sequence was collected from a human donor in a cohort sampled during active COVID-19. The sequenced material came from peripheral blood. This rearrangement joins TRBV4-1 to TRBJ1-1, with D possibly matching TRBD1 (6 bases). The CDR3 region is CASSQDPQGEAFF. For the CDR3, the DNA is TGCGCCAGCAGCCAAGATCCACAGGGAGAAGCTTTCTTT.